This T cell receptor beta chain derives from a study of Graves' ophthalmopathy and Graves' hyperthyroidism. The germline CDR1 and CDR2 sequences are MDHEN and SYDVKM. Trimming cost V 5 bases and J 3 bases, with 11 bases left between them. The CDR3 totals 14 residues. The sample holds many counts of this clonotype. From RNA, the CDR3 regions of TCR beta chains were amplified and sequenced. The workflow started with a first-round RT-PCR run with HTBI primers and then moved on to a second-round multiplex PCR. TCRdb reprocessed the multiplex PCR reads with MiXCR, giving one entry per CDR3 protein. The sample gives about 170,000 distinct CDR3 sequences, under 40% of which show up once; less than 6% is in the top ten. Other autoimmune diseases, uncontrolled infections, pregnancy or lactation led to the exclusion of patients. Clinical symptoms, serum thyroxine, TRAb, thyroid ultrasound and orbital computed tomography were relied on for diagnosis. The starting material, approximately 10 ml of fresh peripheral blood, provided the PBMCs.

Material: peripheral blood. The sequence was obtained from a woman aged 35 to 49 with Graves' ophthalmopathy. The chain couples TRBV28 to TRBJ1-3; D may be TRBD1 (6 bases). CDR3 in DNA: TGTGCCAGCAGTCAGGGGCTGGTTGGAAACACCATATATTTT. It specifies CASSQGLVGNTIYF.